One sample yielded the 23 T cell receptor beta chains listed below, sequenced in a study of shared clonotypes between healthy human individuals. Naive CD8 cells comprised CD45RO-negative, CCR7-positively selected cells, excluding terminally differentiated effector memory CD45RA+ cells. Using immunoSEQ multiplex PCR, the repertoire was profiled, and TCRdb retains in-frame clones only, with some absent. The table lists under 2,000,000 clones, about 94% of them singletons. Sample: naive CD8+ T cells sorted from blood. The source is a man between 18 and 35 years old in good health.

The chain has TRBV19 and TRBJ1-2; D remains ambiguous. The length of the CDR3 is 13 residues. In germline, CDR1 is LNHDA, CDR2 SQIVND (reference sequence). The V end lost 11 bases, the J end lost 5 bases, and 18 bases lay between the germline ends. The CDR3 DNA reads TGTGCCTCAAAAACGGCAGCGATATATGGCTACACCTTC. This sequence encodes CASKTAAIYGYTF.

This rearrangement joins TRBV7-8 to TRBJ1-4; D is undetermined. CDR3 length equals 16 residues. Germline loops: CDR1 SGHVS, CDR2 FQNEAQ. The V gene lost 5 bases and the J gene lost 7 bases, with 20 bases spanning the gap. The CDR3 loop is CASSPWAVLASEKLFF. The CDR3, as DNA: TGTGCCAGCAGCCCTTGGGCCGTTCTGGCTAGTGAAAAACTGTTTTTT. Drawing the rest from reference TRBV7-8 and TRBJ1-4, the complete variable domain is GAGVSQSPRYKVAKRGQDVALRCDPISGHVSLFWYQQALGQGPEFLTYFQNEAQLDKSGLPSDRFFAERPEGSVSTLKIQRTQQEDSAVYLCASSPWAVLASEKLFFGSGTQLSVL.

The CDR3 nucleotides read TGTGCCAGCAGTACATCAGGGGTTCTTAGCAATCAGCCCCAGCATTTT. It specifies CASSTSGVLSNQPQHF. This sequence joins TRBV27 and TRBJ1-5; a weak D match, TRBD1 (6 bases). V was trimmed by 5 bases and J by 0 bases, leaving 14 bases between them. This CDR3 region has 16 residues. Germline V gene data show CDR1 as MNHEY and CDR2 as SMNVEV (reference sequence).

This clone was recorded a few times. The DNA of the CDR3 is TGCGCCAGCAGCCCGCAGACAGGGACCTATAATTCACCCCTCCACTTT. It encodes CASSPQTGTYNSPLHF. This chain links TRBV4-1 with TRBJ1-6; TRBD1 aligns across 7 bases. V dropped 4 bases and J dropped 2; count of bases not matched to a gene: 5. This CDR3 contains 16 residues. The germline gives CDR1 MGHRA, CDR2 YSYEKL.

The V gene is TRBV6-5, the J gene TRBJ1-1, with D unresolved. The CDR3 extends over 16 amino acids. Germline CDR1 MNHEY, CDR2 SVGAGI. With 0 bases removed from V and 0 bases from J, the gap between germline ends came to 11 bases. This CDR3 is CASSYSSGELNTEAFF. CDR3 DNA sequence: TGTGCCAGCAGTTACTCGAGCGGCGAATTGAACACTGAAGCTTTCTTT.

CDR3 region: CASSQERGLAANEQFF. CDR3 nucleotides: TGCGCCAGCAGCCAAGAACGGGGACTAGCGGCCAATGAGCAGTTCTTC. The V call is TRBV4-3, the J call TRBJ2-1; 11 bases align to TRBD2. Germline-derived CDR1 and CDR2 are LGHNA and YSLEER. The trim removed 0 bases at V and 6 bases at J, leaving 4 bases unmatched. This CDR3 is built from 16 residues.

This clone was observed a handful of times. The V call is TRBV7-9, the J call TRBJ2-7; D is ambiguous. The CDR3 has 12 amino acids. V was pared by 3 bases and J by 4 bases, with 7 bases between. Germline loops: CDR1 SEHNR, CDR2 FQNEAQ (reference sequence). CDR3 loop: CASSFELYEQYF. CDR3 in DNA: TGTGCCAGCAGCTTCGAGCTATACGAGCAGTACTTC.

This sequence joins TRBV19 and TRBJ1-2; perhaps TRBD1 as D (5 bases). Germline-derived CDR1 and CDR2 are LNHDA and SQIVND (reference sequence). The CDR3 totals 13 residues. V gave up 4 bases and J gave up 4 bases, with 10 bases separating them. The CDR3 sequence is CASSKGTPYGYTF. In nucleotides, the CDR3 is TGTGCCAGTAGTAAGGGGACCCCCTATGGCTACACCTTC.

In DNA form, the CDR3 reads TGTGCCTCAGGACTAGCGGGGAACACCGGGGAGCTGTTTTTT. Protein: CASGLAGNTGELFF. V usage is TRBV30 and J usage is TRBJ2-2; TRBD2 matches 11 bases. CDR3 length: 14 amino acids. CDR1 is GTSNPN, CDR2 SVGIG, per germline (reference sequence). The ends lost 7 bases at V and 1 base at J; junction bases unmatched: 2. Full variable domain (rest looked up from reference TRBV30 and TRBJ2-2): SQTIHQWPATLVQPVGSPLSLECTVEGTSNPNLYWYRQAAGRGLQLLFYSVGIGQISSEVPQNLSASRPQDRQFILSSKKLLLSDSGFYLCASGLAGNTGELFFGEGSRLTVL.

This clone was observed a single time. The chain couples TRBV6-1 to TRBJ1-1; no clear D. V dropped 6 bases and J dropped 0 bases, with 5 bases sitting between them. The CDR3 consists of 12 residues. Germline values: CDR1 MNHNS, CDR2 SASEGT. The CDR3 region is CASRPMNTEAFF. The CDR3, as DNA: TGTGCCAGCAGGCCCATGAACACTGAAGCTTTCTTT.

The chain couples TRBV18 to TRBJ1-2, with D perhaps matching TRBD1 (5 bases). V was shortened by 0 bases and J by 2 bases, with 10 bases between the two germline ends. The CDR3 extends over 15 amino acids. CDR1 and CDR2 (germline): KGHSH, LQKENI. The CDR3 DNA reads as TGTGCCAGCTCACCACCGGCAGGGCCAAACTATGGCTACACCTTC. Encoded protein: CASSPPAGPNYGYTF.

This chain uses TRBV11-3 with TRBJ1-1; 9 bases agree with TRBD1. The CDR3 contains 16 residues. Trimming took 3 bases from V and 1 from J; bases not matched to a gene: 6. CDR1 SGHNT and CDR2 YENEEA come from the germline V gene. This CDR3 reads CASSLTGGTRNTEAFF. The CDR3 region has the DNA TGTGCCAGCAGCTTGACAGGGGGAACTCGGAACACTGAAGCTTTCTTT. The complete variable domain, with remaining parts taken from reference TRBV11-3 and TRBJ1-1, reads EAGVVQSPRYKIIEKKQPVAFWCNPISGHNTLYWYLQNLGQGPELLIRYENEEAVDDSQLPKDRFSAERLKGVDSTLKIQPAELGDSAVYLCASSLTGGTRNTEAFFGQGTRLTVV.

V usage is TRBV10-2 and J usage is TRBJ2-1; 7 bases line up with TRBD2. The germline V gene encodes CDR1 WSHSY and CDR2 SAAADI. CDR3 length equals 14 residues. V shed 6 bases and J 2 bases; nucleotides not matched to a gene: 4. This chain's CDR3 is CASRAGEPYNEQFF. For the CDR3, the DNA is TGCGCCAGCAGGGCGGGAGAACCCTACAATGAGCAGTTCTTC.

V is TRBV27 and J is TRBJ2-2; 14 bases agree with TRBD2. Germline lookup yields CDR1 MNHEY and CDR2 SMNVEV (reference sequence). J lost 7 bases, V lost 6 bases, and 10 bases had no gene match. CDR3 length: 17 amino acids. CDR3 nucleotide sequence: TGTGCCAGCAGACTTCGGGGACTAGCGGGAGCGATCGGGGAGCTGTTTTTT. This encodes CASRLRGLAGAIGELFF.

On this clone itself: Other DNA sequences in the same sample also yield this CDR3. V and J are TRBV27 and TRBJ2-5; maybe TRBD1 (5 bases). Germline V lookup: CDR1 MNHEY, CDR2 SMNVEV (reference sequence). V lost 2 bases and J 1 base, leaving 8 bases between the germline ends. The CDR3 spans 14 residues. CDR3: CASSLIGAQETQYF. Written as DNA, the CDR3 is TGTGCCAGCAGTTTAATTGGGGCCCAAGAGACCCAGTACTTC.

V is TRBV28 and J is TRBJ2-6; D is uncertain. Germline CDR1 is MDHEN and CDR2 is SYDVKM. The V and J ends lost 2 bases and 1 base respectively, with 12 bases between them. The CDR3 is 17 amino acids. The CDR3 here is CASSLGGVESGANVLTF. CDR3 bases: TGTGCCAGCAGTTTAGGCGGAGTCGAATCTGGGGCCAACGTCCTGACTTTC.

The V call is TRBV11-2, the J call TRBJ2-3; D is ambiguous. Germline CDR1 SGHAT, CDR2 FQNNGV. The CDR3 contains 14 residues. V dropped 3 bases and J dropped 1 base, with 8 bases sitting between them. The CDR3 here is CASSFQGGTDTQYF. The CDR3 nucleotides are TGTGCCAGCAGCTTCCAAGGAGGCACAGATACGCAGTATTTT.

This clone is a singleton in its sample. The chain carries TRBV7-2 and TRBJ2-2, with TRBD2 matching 8 bases. Germline V gives CDR1 SGHTA, CDR2 FQGNSA. This CDR3 contains 16 residues. V was pared by 4 bases and J by 4 bases, with 8 bases of the junction left unmatched. The CDR3 protein is CASSSIAGFGTGELFF. The CDR3 coding sequence is TGTGCCAGCAGCTCAATAGCGGGATTCGGCACCGGGGAGCTGTTTTTT.

The rearrangement links TRBV5-1 to TRBJ2-7, with 7 bases identical to TRBD2. J lost 5 bases, V lost 3 bases, and 11 bases had no gene match. This CDR3 comprises 15 residues. The V gene's germline CDR1 is SGHRS and CDR2 YFSETQ. CDR3 DNA sequence: TGCGCCAGCAGCTGGTCTAGCGGCGGAGAGGACGAGCAGTACTTC. Its translation is CASSWSSGGEDEQYF. The entire variable domain, with the rest obtained from reference TRBV5-1 and TRBJ2-7, is as follows: KAGVTQTPRYLIKTRGQQVTLSCSPISGHRSVSWYQQTPGQGLQFLFEYFSETQRNKGNFPGRFSGRQFSNSRSEMNVSTLELGDSALYLCASSWSSGGEDEQYFGPGTRLTVT.

The count of this clone is one. This chain joins TRBV7-3 and TRBJ1-1; D is perhaps TRBD1 (5 bases). V dropped 5 bases and J dropped 2 bases, with 9 bases sitting between them. This CDR3 has 13 residues. Germline lookup yields CDR1 SGHTA and CDR2 FQGTGA. CDR3 bases: TGTGCCAGCAGCACAGGCGTTAACACTGAAGCTTTCTTT. The encoded protein is CASSTGVNTEAFF.

V gene TRBV5-6 combines with J gene TRBJ1-5, with TRBD1 matching over 9 bases. After removal of 3 bases from V and 3 bases from J, the junction contained 7 bases not matched to a gene. Germline lookup yields CDR1 SGHDT and CDR2 YYEEEE. CDR3 length: 16 amino acids. The CDR3 protein is CASSSWDRANNQPQHF. CDR3 in DNA: TGTGCCAGCAGCTCTTGGGACAGGGCAAACAATCAGCCCCAGCATTTT.

The V gene is TRBV5-6, the J gene TRBJ2-3; 7 nucleotides match TRBD1. The CDR3 is 15 residues long. Germline V gene lookup returns CDR1 SGHDT and CDR2 YYEEEE. V trimming: 6 bases; J trimming: 1 base; junction bases outside the gene matches: 8. CDR3 DNA: TGTGCCAGCATCAACTGGGGGACAGGCACAGATACGCAGTATTTT. It specifies CASINWGTGTDTQYF.

DNA of the CDR3: TGTGCCAGCAGTTTTGGTACCCTGGGGACAGATACGCAGTATTTT. This encodes CASSFGTLGTDTQYF. This rearrangement joins TRBV27 to TRBJ2-3; no reliable D call. Per the germline V gene, CDR1 is MNHEY and CDR2 is SMNVEV (reference sequence). The V and J ends lost 3 bases and 3 bases respectively, with 13 bases between them. CDR3 size: 15 residues.